This T cell receptor beta chain was captured in a study of kidney transplant recipient with SARS-CoV-2 infection. This clonotype showed up many times. One entry per CDR3 protein results from TCRdb running MiXCR on the reads. The repertoire holds fewer than 250,000 distinct CDR3 sequences, with more than 25% as singletons. Germline-derived CDR1 and CDR2 are ENHRY and SYGVKD. Trimming took off 5 bases at V and 6 bases at J, with 10 bases between the two ends. This CDR3 is 12 amino acids long. The sequence came from a male patient aged 25-45 years who had COVID-19 and was a kidney transplant recipient. The graft donor may have given rise to some T cells. The sequencing used a blood sample, collected at baseline and on approximately day 120 from a kidney transplant recipient. The chain uses TRBV10-3 and TRBJ1-1; TRBD1 is a possible D gene (5 bases). The CDR3 loop is CAISPGTAEAFF. CDR3 nucleotide sequence: TGTGCCATCAGTCCTGGGACGGCTGAAGCTTTCTTT.